This T cell receptor (beta chain) derives from a study of T-cell memory formation after mild COVID-19. This clonotype was observed a handful of times. TCRdb fed the 5' RACE reads into MiXCR, producing one record per CDR3 protein. Here the sample spans more than 250,000 distinct CDR3 sequences, 16% being singletons. Germline loops: CDR1 SGHRS, CDR2 YFSETQ. The CDR3 contains 13 residues. Between the trimmed V and J ends, which lost 3 bases and 2 bases, there was a span of 8 bases. Specimen: PBMCs or a T cell subset sorted from them (not recorded which). The chain recombines TRBV5-1 with TRBJ2-5; D gene unclear. The clonotype comes from a man aged 18 to 30 who had mild COVID-19 (a few samples of this study predate the infection). Cell type and time point are not known. CDR3: CASSWQPQETQYF. CDR3 bases: TGCGCCAGCAGCTGGCAGCCTCAAGAGACCCAGTACTTC.